This T cell receptor beta chain came from a study of CD8+CD57+ T cells in acquired aplastic anemia. Study overall: CD4+ and CD8+ cells, once sorted, gave DNA averaging roughly 3 ug.

TCR beta VDJ combinations and CDR3 sequences were profiled from genomic DNA. MiXCR, run by TCRdb on the reads, gives a single entry per CDR3 protein. The table has tens of thousands of distinct CDR3 sequences, 40% to 55% seen once. This clonotype appeared many times. Trimming cost V 2 bases and J 0 bases, with 5 bases left between them. CDR1 and CDR2 from the germline V gene are SGHVS and FQNEAQ. CDR3 length equals 13 residues. The chain is built from TRBV7-8 and TRBJ2-7; D is uncertain. This sequence originates from a human donor in good health, serving as a control. The sequenced sample was sorted CD4+, CD8+, or CD8+CD57+ T cells (not recorded which) from PBMCs. The CDR3 loop reads CASSLFDSYEQYF. In DNA, the CDR3 is TGTGCCAGCAGCTTATTTGACTCCTACGAGCAGTACTTC.